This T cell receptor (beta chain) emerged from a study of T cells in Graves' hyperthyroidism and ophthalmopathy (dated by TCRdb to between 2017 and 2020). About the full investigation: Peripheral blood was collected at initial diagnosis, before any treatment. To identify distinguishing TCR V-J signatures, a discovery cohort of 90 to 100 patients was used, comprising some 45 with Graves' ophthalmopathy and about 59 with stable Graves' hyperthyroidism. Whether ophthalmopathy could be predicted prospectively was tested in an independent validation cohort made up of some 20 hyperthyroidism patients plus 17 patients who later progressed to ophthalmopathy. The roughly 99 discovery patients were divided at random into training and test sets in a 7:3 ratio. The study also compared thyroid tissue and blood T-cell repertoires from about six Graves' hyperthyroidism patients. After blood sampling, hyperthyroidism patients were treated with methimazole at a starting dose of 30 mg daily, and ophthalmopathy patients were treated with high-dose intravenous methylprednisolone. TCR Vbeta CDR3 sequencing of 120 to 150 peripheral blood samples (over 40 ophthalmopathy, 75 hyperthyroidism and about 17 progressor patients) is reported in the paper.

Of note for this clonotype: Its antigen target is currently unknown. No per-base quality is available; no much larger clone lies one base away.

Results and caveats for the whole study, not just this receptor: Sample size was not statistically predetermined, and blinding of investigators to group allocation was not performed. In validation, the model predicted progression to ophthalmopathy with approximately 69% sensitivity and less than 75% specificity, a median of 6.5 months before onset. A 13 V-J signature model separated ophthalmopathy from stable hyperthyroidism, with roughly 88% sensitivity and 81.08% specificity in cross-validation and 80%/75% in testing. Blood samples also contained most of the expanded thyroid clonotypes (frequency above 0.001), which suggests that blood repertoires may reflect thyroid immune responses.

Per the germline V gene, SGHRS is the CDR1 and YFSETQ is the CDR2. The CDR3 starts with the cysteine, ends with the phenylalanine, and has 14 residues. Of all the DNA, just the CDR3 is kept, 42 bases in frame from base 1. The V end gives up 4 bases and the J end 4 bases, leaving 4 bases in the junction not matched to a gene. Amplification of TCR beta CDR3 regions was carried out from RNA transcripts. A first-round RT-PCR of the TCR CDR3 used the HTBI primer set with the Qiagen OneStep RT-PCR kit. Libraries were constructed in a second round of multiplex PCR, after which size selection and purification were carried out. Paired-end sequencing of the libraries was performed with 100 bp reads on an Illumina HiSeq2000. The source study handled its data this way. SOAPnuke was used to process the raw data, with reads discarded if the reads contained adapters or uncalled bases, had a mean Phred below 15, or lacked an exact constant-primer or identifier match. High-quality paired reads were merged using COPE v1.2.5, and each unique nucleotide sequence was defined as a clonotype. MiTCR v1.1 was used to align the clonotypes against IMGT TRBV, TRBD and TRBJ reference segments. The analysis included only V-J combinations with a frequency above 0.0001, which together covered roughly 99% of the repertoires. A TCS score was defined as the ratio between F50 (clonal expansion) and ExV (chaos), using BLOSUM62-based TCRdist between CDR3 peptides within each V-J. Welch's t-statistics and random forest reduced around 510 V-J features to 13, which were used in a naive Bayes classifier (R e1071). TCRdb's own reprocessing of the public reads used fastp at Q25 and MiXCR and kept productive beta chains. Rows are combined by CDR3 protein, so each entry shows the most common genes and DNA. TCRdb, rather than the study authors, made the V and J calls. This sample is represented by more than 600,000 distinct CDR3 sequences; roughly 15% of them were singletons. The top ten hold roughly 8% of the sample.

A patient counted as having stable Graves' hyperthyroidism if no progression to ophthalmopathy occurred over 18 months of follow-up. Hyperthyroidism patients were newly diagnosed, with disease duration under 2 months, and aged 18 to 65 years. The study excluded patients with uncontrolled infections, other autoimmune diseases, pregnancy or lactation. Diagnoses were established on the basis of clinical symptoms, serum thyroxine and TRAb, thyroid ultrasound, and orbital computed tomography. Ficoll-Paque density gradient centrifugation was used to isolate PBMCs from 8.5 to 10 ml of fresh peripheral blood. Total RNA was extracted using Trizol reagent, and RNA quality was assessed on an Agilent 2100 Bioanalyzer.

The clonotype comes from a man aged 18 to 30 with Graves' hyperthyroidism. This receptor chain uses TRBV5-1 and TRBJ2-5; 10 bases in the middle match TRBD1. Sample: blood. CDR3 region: CASSAGTGVETQYF. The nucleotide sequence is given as TGCGCCAGCAGCGCAGGGACAGGGGTAGAGACCCAGTACTTC.